The clone carrying this T cell receptor beta chain was observed at least ten times. What it binds is not known. Lactation, pregnancy, uncontrolled infections and other autoimmune diseases were all grounds for excluding patients. The study amplified TCR beta CDR3 regions using RNA transcripts. RT-PCR with HTBI primers came first, then second-round multiplex PCR. TCRdb reanalysed the multiplex PCR reads using MiXCR and keeps one entry per CDR3 protein. The table includes roughly 480,000 distinct CDR3 sequences, around 14% detected once. Germline-derived CDR1 and CDR2 are DFQATT and SNEGSKA (reference sequence). Trimming took off 0 bases at V and 5 bases at J, with 14 bases between the two ends. This CDR3 has 15 residues. The data derive from a study of Graves' ophthalmopathy and Graves' hyperthyroidism. Overall study findings and caveats: At about 69% sensitivity and approximately 72% specificity, the model predicted progression of the ophthalmopathy. Also, most clonotypes expanded in the thyroid above 0.001 frequency appeared in blood.

The chain joins TRBV20-1 to TRBJ2-4; D assignment may be TRBD1 or TRBD2 (5 bases each). The TCR was taken from a woman aged 30 to 39 with Graves' ophthalmopathy. Sequencing was carried out using blood. The CDR3: CSARDPGGRENIQYF. The CDR3 coding sequence is TGCAGTGCTAGAGATCCTGGGGGTCGGGAAAACATTCAGTACTTC.